This T cell receptor beta chain was captured in a study of control samples from healthy donors and cancer patients. TCRdb's copy holds only in-frame clones and misses some; the assay was immunoSEQ multiplex PCR. The profile shows roughly 20,000 clones, about 83% of them singletons. CDR1 and CDR2 from the germline V gene are WNHNN and SYGVQD (reference sequence). Trimming shortened V by 0 bases and J by 8 bases, and 16 bases separated the two germline ends. CDR3 length: 16 residues. The V call is TRBV10-1, the J call TRBJ1-4; a possible D gene is TRBD1 (5 bases). Material for sequencing was PBMCs. This TCR derives from a man aged 55 to 70 with head and neck cancer. CDR3 loop: CASSESTRGTEEKLFF. CDR3 nucleotides: TGCGCCAGCAGTGAGTCGACTCGGGGGACGGAGGAAAAACTGTTTTTT.